These 31 T cell receptor beta chains came from one sample sequenced in a study of shared clonotypes between healthy human individuals. Assay used: immunoSEQ multiplex PCR; TCRdb lists only in-frame clones, some missing. The sample has around 330,000 clones, over 65% seen once. The sample comprised memory CD4+ T cells sorted from blood. Subset given: CD45RA-negative fraction. These receptors were taken from a man aged 25-45 years in good health.

V and J are TRBV4-3 and TRBJ2-3, with 9 positions matching TRBD1. The V segment lost 1 base and the J segment 5 bases; nucleotides outside the gene matches: 10. Per the germline V gene, CDR1 is LGHNA and CDR2 is YSLEER. The CDR3 covers 17 residues. The CDR3 protein is CASSQAPQGAAVDTQYF. The CDR3 DNA reads as TGCGCCAGCAGCCAAGCCCCACAGGGGGCTGCGGTAGATACGCAGTATTTT.

The chain combines TRBV10-3 with TRBJ2-5; 8 bases line up with TRBD2. The CDR3 is 12 residues long. Trimming took 10 bases from V and 2 from J; bases not matched to a gene: 3. Per the germline V gene, CDR1 is ENHRY and CDR2 is SYGVKD. CDR3: CATQRGQETQYF. DNA for the CDR3: TGTGCCACCCAGCGGGGGCAAGAGACCCAGTACTTC.

The rearrangement uses TRBV7-2 and TRBJ2-5, with 9 bases matching TRBD2. The CDR3 spans 16 residues. Germline V CDR1 and CDR2: SGHTA, FQGNSA. J gave up 5 bases and V 5 bases, and 12 bases lay outside the gene matches. CDR3 DNA sequence: TGTGCCAGCAGCGAGCGACAGGCGGGGGGGGAGGAGACCCAGTACTTC. Protein product: CASSERQAGGEETQYF. The variable domain in full, with the rest retrieved from reference TRBV7-2 and TRBJ2-5, is GAGVSQSPSNKVTEKGKDVELRCDPISGHTALYWYRQSLGQGLEFLIYFQGNSAPDKSGLPSDRFSAERTGGSVSTLTIQRTQQEDSAVYLCASSERQAGGEETQYFGPGTRLLVL.

This clone turned up a few times. The chain has TRBV5-5 and TRBJ2-5; 9 bases map to TRBD1. The CDR3 loop spans 14 amino acids. Trimming took 2 bases from V and 5 from J; bases not matched to a gene: 4. Germline CDR1 SGHKS, CDR2 YYEKEE (reference sequence). The CDR3 DNA reads as TGTGCCAGCAGCTTTACAGGGGGCGCGGAGACCCAGTACTTC. Protein: CASSFTGGAETQYF.

The chain combines TRBV6-5 with TRBJ2-2; no clear D. This CDR3 has 15 amino acids. The germline V and J ends were trimmed by 4 bases and 3 bases, with 12 bases remaining between them. Germline V gives CDR1 MNHEY, CDR2 SVGAGI. The CDR3, as DNA: TGTGCCAGCAGTTCCCCATTCACTCACACCGGGGAGCTGTTTTTT. Amino acids: CASSSPFTHTGELFF.

This clone showed up just once. This chain uses TRBV6-1 with TRBJ2-5, with 10 bases fitting TRBD1. Germline V gives CDR1 MNHNS, CDR2 SASEGT. Trimming at V came to 4 bases and at J to 5 bases, leaving 1 base not matched to a gene. CDR3 length equals 13 residues. The CDR3 protein is CASSAGQGETQYF. CDR3 in DNA: TGTGCCAGCAGTGCGGGACAGGGGGAGACCCAGTACTTC.

This clone occurred once. The chain is built from TRBV5-1 and TRBJ2-2, with 9 positions matching TRBD2. After removal of 0 bases from V and 4 bases from J, the junction contained 4 bases not matched to a gene. The V gene's germline CDR1 is SGHRS and CDR2 YFSETQ. The CDR3 is made up of 16 amino acids. The CDR3 loop reads CASSLEASGITGELFF. CDR3 nucleotide sequence: TGCGCCAGCAGCTTGGAGGCTAGCGGGATCACCGGGGAGCTGTTTTTT.

V gene TRBV5-4 combines with J gene TRBJ2-2, with D uncertain. CDR3 length equals 15 residues. The germline CDR1 and CDR2 sequences are SGHNT and YYREEE (reference sequence). Trimming cost V 2 bases and J 3 bases, with 11 bases left between them. CDR3 bases: TGTGCCAGCAGCTTCGGGCAACAGTACACCGGGGAGCTGTTTTTT. Translated, it gives CASSFGQQYTGELFF.

The chain couples TRBV7-2 to TRBJ2-1; D may be TRBD2 (6 bases). The V gene's germline CDR1 is SGHTA and CDR2 FQGNSA. Between the trimmed V and J ends, which lost 5 bases and 9 bases, there was a span of 14 bases. This CDR3 has 13 amino acids. CDR3 sequence (DNA): TGTGCCAGCAGCCGAAACCAGGGAGGTGAGCAGTTCTTC. This codes for CASSRNQGGEQFF.

V gene TRBV10-2 combines with J gene TRBJ2-1, with TRBD2 matching 10 bases. The CDR3 covers 15 residues. Germline values: CDR1 WSHSY, CDR2 SAAADI. After removal of 7 bases from V and 10 bases from J, the junction contained 13 bases not matched to a gene. This CDR3 is CASTILAGKGGEQFF. CDR3 nucleotides: TGCGCCAGCACCATACTAGCGGGAAAGGGCGGAGAGCAGTTCTTC.

The chain couples TRBV28 to TRBJ1-1; D might be TRBD1 (6 bases). Looked up from germline, CDR1 is MDHEN and CDR2 is SYDVKM. This CDR3 contains 16 residues. V was cut by 6 bases and J by 0 bases, with 17 bases left in between. In nucleotides, the CDR3 is TGTGCCAGCAGCCTACAGGGTCCCGCAATGAACACTGAAGCTTTCTTT. Amino acid sequence: CASSLQGPAMNTEAFF.

The sample holds a few counts of this clone. The chain links TRBV7-9 to TRBJ1-4; weak D call: TRBD1 (5 bases). CDR3 length: 15 amino acids. Per the germline V gene, CDR1 is SEHNR and CDR2 is FQNEAQ (reference sequence). The V gene lost 3 bases and the J gene lost 2 bases, with 10 bases spanning the gap. For the CDR3, the DNA is TGTGCCAGCAGCTTTAGGGGATCCACTAATGAAAAACTGTTTTTT. It encodes CASSFRGSTNEKLFF. Based on the CDR3 plus reference TRBV7-9 and TRBJ1-4, the full variable domain is DTGVSQNPRHKITKRGQNVTFRCDPISEHNRLYWYRQTLGQGPEFLTYFQNEAQLEKSRLLSDRFSAERPKGSFSTLEIQRTEQGDSAMYLCASSFRGSTNEKLFFGSGTQLSVL.

Written as DNA, the CDR3 is TGTGCCAGCAGCCAAGTGAAGTTGACCGGGTATAGCTCCTACGAGCAGTACTTC. As protein: CASSQVKLTGYSSYEQYF. The chain employs TRBV14 and TRBJ2-7; D is undetermined. This CDR3 spans 18 amino acids. The V end was cut by 1 base, the J end by 0 bases, with 19 bases between. CDR1 is SGHDN and CDR2 is FVKESK in the germline V gene.

The chain combines TRBV2 with TRBJ2-3; D unresolved. Germline CDR1 reads SNHLY; CDR2 reads FYNNEI. This CDR3 spans 14 amino acids. The V and J ends lost 3 bases and 5 bases respectively, with 12 bases between them. CDR3 protein: CASSDRLLIDTQYF. CDR3 DNA: TGTGCCAGCAGTGATCGTCTGCTTATAGATACGCAGTATTTT.

The table lists this clone with many counts. The rearrangement links TRBV14 to TRBJ2-4, with D possibly matching TRBD2 (5 bases). In germline, CDR1 is SGHDN, CDR2 FVKESK. The CDR3 totals 13 residues. V lost 4 bases and J lost 6, with 10 bases in between. The CDR3 is CASSPGSGNIQYF. CDR3 in DNA: TGTGCCAGCAGCCCGGGGAGCGGAAACATTCAGTACTTC.

This chain uses TRBV19 with TRBJ1-5; unclear D gene. The CDR3 loop spans 13 amino acids. Germline V gives CDR1 LNHDA, CDR2 SQIVND (reference sequence). V lost 5 bases and J 4 bases, leaving 9 bases between the germline ends. The CDR3 DNA reads TGTGCCAGTAGTGTGCAGACAAATCAGCCCCAGCATTTT. Its translation: CASSVQTNQPQHF.

The chain is built from TRBV4-3 and TRBJ1-4; no clear D gene. The germline V gene encodes CDR1 LGHNA and CDR2 YSLEER. The CDR3 is made up of 17 amino acids. V was shortened by 0 bases and J by 2 bases, with 13 bases between the two germline ends. CDR3 sequence reads: CASSQDEIGATNEKLFF. The CDR3, as DNA: TGCGCCAGCAGCCAAGATGAAATAGGAGCTACTAATGAAAAACTGTTTTTT.

The chain links TRBV28 to TRBJ2-7; either TRBD1 or TRBD2 may supply D (5 bases each). V was cut by 2 bases and J by 2 bases, with 10 bases left in between. The CDR3 runs to 14 residues. Germline CDR1 and CDR2: MDHEN and SYDVKM. The CDR3 sequence is CASSLVGTPYEQYF. CDR3 nucleotides: TGTGCCAGCAGTTTAGTCGGGACCCCCTACGAGCAGTACTTC.

This clone was observed a few times. CDR3 in amino acids: CASRLAVSHSYEQYF. In DNA, the CDR3 is TGTGCCAGCAGGCTAGCGGTGAGCCACTCCTACGAGCAGTACTTC. The V gene is TRBV6-6, the J gene TRBJ2-7, with TRBD2 identical over 7 bases. The CDR3 is 15 amino acids. The germline V gene encodes CDR1 MNHNY and CDR2 SVGAGI (reference sequence). Trimming took 6 bases from V and 0 from J; bases not matched to a gene: 8.

This chain uses TRBV5-1 with TRBJ1-3, with TRBD1 identical over 10 bases. The CDR3 spans 17 residues. Per the germline V gene, CDR1 is SGHRS and CDR2 is YFSETQ. Trimming removed 5 bases from V and 0 bases from J; junction bases left unmatched: 8. In DNA form, the CDR3 reads TGCGCCAGCAGTCCGGGACAGGGGATCGGCTCTGGAAACACCATATATTTT. Protein: CASSPGQGIGSGNTIYF.

In its sample, this clone was seen a few times. V gene TRBV28 combines with J gene TRBJ1-5; D is undetermined. Between the trimmed V and J ends, which lost 5 bases and 0 bases, there was a span of 20 bases. CDR3 length: 18 amino acids. CDR1 is MDHEN, CDR2 SYDVKM, per germline. The CDR3, as DNA: TGTGCCAGCAGTAAAGAAAGACGGGAGATTTATAGCAATCAGCCCCAGCATTTT. Translation: CASSKERREIYSNQPQHF.

V usage is TRBV5-6 and J usage is TRBJ1-2; 7 positions match TRBD1. The J segment lost 7 bases and the V segment lost 2 bases, leaving 17 bases of the junction unmatched. CDR3 length: 17 residues. The germline V gene has CDR1 SGHDT and CDR2 YYEEEE. CDR3 sequence reads: CASSLNPTTGWTSGYTF. The CDR3 DNA reads as TGTGCCAGCAGCTTAAACCCTACGACAGGGTGGACGAGTGGCTACACCTTC.

CDR3 nucleotides: TGTGCCAGCTCACCTAGCGGGGGAGTTTTCCTAGCCAAAAACATTCAGTACTTC. Translated, it gives CASSPSGGVFLAKNIQYF. This chain joins TRBV18 and TRBJ2-4, with 9 bases fitting TRBD2. The germline V gene has CDR1 KGHSH and CDR2 LQKENI. This CDR3 has 18 amino acids. V trimming: 3 bases; J trimming: 0 bases; junction bases outside the gene matches: 9. Supplemented by reference TRBV18 and TRBJ2-4, the full variable domain reads NAGVMQNPRHLVRRRGQEARLRCSPMKGHSHVYWYRQLPEEGLKFMVYLQKENIIDESGMPKERFSAEFPKEGPSILRIQQVVRGDSAAYFCASSPSGGVFLAKNIQYFGAGTRLSVL.

The chain uses TRBV2 and TRBJ2-1; 8 bases are shared with TRBD2. V lost 6 bases to trimming and J lost 4 bases; unmatched junction nucleotides: 8. This CDR3 is built from 15 residues. The germline V gene has CDR1 SNHLY and CDR2 FYNNEI. The CDR3 sequence is CASRGGLASYNEQFF. As DNA, the CDR3 is TGTGCCAGCAGGGGAGGACTAGCCAGTTACAATGAGCAGTTCTTC.

The chain recombines TRBV7-7 with TRBJ2-5, with unresolved D. CDR1 is SSHAT and CDR2 is FNYEAQ in the germline V gene (reference sequence). This CDR3 comprises 14 residues. V was shortened by 1 base and J by 4 bases, with 10 bases between the two germline ends. CDR3 nucleotide sequence: TGTGCCAGCAGCTTAGTTGGGGTAGGAGAGACCCAGTACTTC. This gives the protein CASSLVGVGETQYF.

This chain uses TRBV2 with TRBJ2-5; D possibly matches TRBD1 or TRBD2 (5 bases each). Trimming removed 4 bases from V and 1 base from J, with 19 bases in between. CDR1 is SNHLY and CDR2 is FYNNEI in the germline V gene. The length of the CDR3 is 17 residues. For the CDR3, the DNA is TGTGCCAGCAGTGGACGCGGGCTAGTAGGGGCCCAAGAGACCCAGTACTTC. Translated: CASSGRGLVGAQETQYF.

This clone was detected only a few times. The gene calls are TRBV11-2 and TRBJ1-1; D unclear. Trimming took 2 bases from V and 1 from J, leaving 14 bases between them. The CDR3 runs 16 residues. Germline values: CDR1 SGHAT, CDR2 FQNNGV. In DNA, the CDR3 is TGTGCCAGCAGCTTAAGGTTTGGGGAGAAGAACACTGAAGCTTTCTTT. Translation gives CASSLRFGEKNTEAFF.

The gene calls are TRBV27 and TRBJ2-5; no clear D. This CDR3 comprises 17 residues. Germline CDR1 is MNHEY and CDR2 is SMNVEV (reference sequence). V was pared by 2 bases and J by 0 bases, with 16 bases between. This CDR3 is CASSLHLERPYQETQYF. The CDR3, as DNA: TGTGCCAGCAGTTTACATTTAGAACGACCGTACCAAGAGACCCAGTACTTC.

This chain joins TRBV5-1 and TRBJ2-6, with D maybe TRBD2 (5 bases). CDR1 is SGHRS and CDR2 is YFSETQ in the germline V gene. The CDR3 spans 13 residues. V dropped 6 bases and J dropped 8 bases, with 12 bases sitting between them. The CDR3 reads CASNPTGTNVLTF. In DNA, the CDR3 is TGCGCCAGCAATCCCACGGGGACCAACGTCCTGACTTTC. The variable domain in full, completed from reference TRBV5-1 and TRBJ2-6, reads KAGVTQTPRYLIKTRGQQVTLSCSPISGHRSVSWYQQTPGQGLQFLFEYFSETQRNKGNFPGRFSGRQFSNSRSEMNVSTLELGDSALYLCASNPTGTNVLTFGAGSRLTVL.

The chain uses TRBV27 and TRBJ2-7; 8 nucleotides line up with TRBD1. CDR1 and CDR2 (germline): MNHEY, SMNVEV (reference sequence). Trimming removed 6 bases from V and 2 bases from J; junction bases left unmatched: 15. The length of the CDR3 is 17 residues. The CDR3 loop reads CASRSLVAQGAAYEQYF. As DNA, the CDR3 is TGTGCCAGCAGGTCTTTGGTGGCGCAGGGGGCCGCCTACGAGCAGTACTTC.

This chain connects TRBV4-3 to TRBJ2-5, with D perhaps TRBD2 (6 bases). Germline CDR1 reads LGHNA; CDR2 reads YSLEER. V lost 4 bases, J lost 2 bases, and 11 bases lay in between. The CDR3 runs 14 residues. The CDR3 sequence: CASSLGGSQETQYF. CDR3 nucleotide sequence: TGCGCCAGCAGCCTCGGGGGATCACAAGAGACCCAGTACTTC.